The clone carrying this T cell receptor (beta chain) appeared many times. This CDR3 spans 14 amino acids. CDR1 and CDR2 from the germline V gene are SGHVS and FQNEAQ. Trimming shortened V by 5 bases and J by 3 bases, and 11 bases separated the two germline ends. This sample is drawn from a study of T cells in Graves' hyperthyroidism and ophthalmopathy. There were TCR beta CDR3 regions amplified from RNA transcripts. TCR CDR3 regions were first amplified by RT-PCR with HTBI primers. TCRdb reprocessed the multiplex PCR reads via MiXCR and lists one record per CDR3 protein. The data show about 520,000 distinct CDR3 sequences, roughly a quarter seen once.

Input material: blood. The receptor was derived from a young woman with Graves' ophthalmopathy. This chain joins TRBV7-8 and TRBJ1-5, with unresolved D. The CDR3 here is CASSTQVSNQPQHF. The CDR3 nucleotides are TGTGCCAGCAGCACGCAGGTATCCAATCAGCCCCAGCATTTT. Full variable domain (missing parts from reference TRBV7-8 and TRBJ1-5): GAGVSQSPRYKVAKRGQDVALRCDPISGHVSLFWYQQALGQGPEFLTYFQNEAQLDKSGLPSDRFFAERPEGSVSTLKIQRTQQEDSAVYLCASSTQVSNQPQHFGDGTRLSIL.